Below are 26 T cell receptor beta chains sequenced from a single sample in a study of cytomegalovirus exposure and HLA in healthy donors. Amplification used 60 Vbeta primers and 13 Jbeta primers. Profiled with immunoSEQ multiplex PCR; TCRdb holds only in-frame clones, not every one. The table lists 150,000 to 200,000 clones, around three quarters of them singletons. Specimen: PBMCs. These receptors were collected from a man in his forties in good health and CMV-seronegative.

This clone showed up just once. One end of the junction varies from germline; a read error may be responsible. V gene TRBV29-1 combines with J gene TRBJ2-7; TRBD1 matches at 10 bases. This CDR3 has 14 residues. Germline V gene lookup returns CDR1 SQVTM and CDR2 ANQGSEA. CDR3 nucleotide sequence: TGCAGCGTTGAAGCGACAGGGGGCCTGAGTGAGCAGTACTTT. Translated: CSVEATGGLSEQYF.

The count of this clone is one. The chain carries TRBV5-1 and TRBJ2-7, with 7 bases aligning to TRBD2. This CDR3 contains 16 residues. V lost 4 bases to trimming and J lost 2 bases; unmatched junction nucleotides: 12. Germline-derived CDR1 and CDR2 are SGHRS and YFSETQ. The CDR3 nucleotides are TGCGCCAGCAGCCCCAGTGGGGGGGACGGTACCTACGAGCAGTACTTC. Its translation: CASSPSGGDGTYEQYF.

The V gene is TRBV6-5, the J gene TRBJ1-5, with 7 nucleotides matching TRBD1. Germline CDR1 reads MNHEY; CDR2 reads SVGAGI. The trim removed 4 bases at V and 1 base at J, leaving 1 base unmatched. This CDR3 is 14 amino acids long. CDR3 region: CASSSGGSNQPQHF. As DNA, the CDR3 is TGTGCCAGCAGTTCAGGGGGGAGCAATCAGCCCCAGCATTTT.

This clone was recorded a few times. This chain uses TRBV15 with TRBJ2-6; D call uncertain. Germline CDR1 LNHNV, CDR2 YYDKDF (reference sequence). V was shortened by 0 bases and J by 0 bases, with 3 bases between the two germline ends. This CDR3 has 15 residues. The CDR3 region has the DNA TGTGCCACCAGCAGAGATAACTCTGGGGCCAACGTCCTGACTTTC. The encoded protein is CATSRDNSGANVLTF.

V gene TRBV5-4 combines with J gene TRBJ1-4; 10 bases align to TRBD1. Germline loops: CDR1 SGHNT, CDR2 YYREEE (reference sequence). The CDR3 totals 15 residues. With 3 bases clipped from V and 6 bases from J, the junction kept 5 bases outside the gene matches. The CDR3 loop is CASSSRQGADEKLFF. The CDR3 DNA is TGTGCCAGCAGCTCCCGACAGGGGGCAGATGAAAAACTGTTTTTT.

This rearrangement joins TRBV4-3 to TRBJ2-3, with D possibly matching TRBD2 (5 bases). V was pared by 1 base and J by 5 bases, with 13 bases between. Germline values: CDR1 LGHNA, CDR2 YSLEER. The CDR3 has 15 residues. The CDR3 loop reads CASSQGRSAGDTQYF. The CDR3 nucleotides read TGCGCCAGCAGCCAAGGCAGGAGCGCGGGAGATACGCAGTATTTT.

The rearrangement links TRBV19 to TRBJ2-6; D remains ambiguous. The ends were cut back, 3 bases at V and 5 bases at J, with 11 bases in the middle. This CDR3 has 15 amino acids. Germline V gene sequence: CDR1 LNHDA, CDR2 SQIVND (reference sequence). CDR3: CASSIRTERANVLTF. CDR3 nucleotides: TGTGCCAGTAGTATCCGCACAGAGAGGGCCAACGTCCTGACTTTC.

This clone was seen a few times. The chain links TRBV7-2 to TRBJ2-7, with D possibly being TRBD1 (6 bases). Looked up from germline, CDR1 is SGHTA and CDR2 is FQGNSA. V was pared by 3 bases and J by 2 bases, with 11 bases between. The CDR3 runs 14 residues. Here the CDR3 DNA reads TGTGCCAGCAGCTTGACCCAGGGGACCTACGAGCAGTACTTC. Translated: CASSLTQGTYEQYF.

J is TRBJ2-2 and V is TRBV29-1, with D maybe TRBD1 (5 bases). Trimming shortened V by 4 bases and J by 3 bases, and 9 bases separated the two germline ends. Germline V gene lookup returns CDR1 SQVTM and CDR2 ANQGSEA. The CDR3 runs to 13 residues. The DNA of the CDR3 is TGCAGCGTTGTGGCAGGGTACACCGGGGAGCTGTTTTTT. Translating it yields CSVVAGYTGELFF.

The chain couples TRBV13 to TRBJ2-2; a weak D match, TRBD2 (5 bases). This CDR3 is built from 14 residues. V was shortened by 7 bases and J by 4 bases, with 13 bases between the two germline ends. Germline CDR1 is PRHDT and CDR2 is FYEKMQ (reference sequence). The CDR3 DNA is TGTGCCAGCATATTGTGGGAGAGCACCGGGGAGCTGTTTTTT. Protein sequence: CASILWESTGELFF.

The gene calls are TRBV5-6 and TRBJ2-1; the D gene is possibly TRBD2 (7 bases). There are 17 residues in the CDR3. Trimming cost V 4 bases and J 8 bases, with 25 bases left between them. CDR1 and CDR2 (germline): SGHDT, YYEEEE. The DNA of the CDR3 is TGTGCCAGCAGCCCGGTTGGGGGGGGCGGGCCGGACCATGAGCAGTTCTTC. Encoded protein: CASSPVGGGGPDHEQFF.

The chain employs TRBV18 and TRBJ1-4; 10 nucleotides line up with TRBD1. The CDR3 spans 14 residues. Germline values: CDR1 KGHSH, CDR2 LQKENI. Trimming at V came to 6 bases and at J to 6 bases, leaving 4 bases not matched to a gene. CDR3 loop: CASSLTGGYEKLFF. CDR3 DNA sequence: TGTGCCAGCTCCCTGACAGGGGGCTATGAAAAACTGTTTTTT. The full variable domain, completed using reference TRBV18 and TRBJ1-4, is NAGVMQNPRHLVRRRGQEARLRCSPMKGHSHVYWYRQLPEEGLKFMVYLQKENIIDESGMPKERFSAEFPKEGPSILRIQQVVRGDSAAYFCASSLTGGYEKLFFGSGTQLSVL.

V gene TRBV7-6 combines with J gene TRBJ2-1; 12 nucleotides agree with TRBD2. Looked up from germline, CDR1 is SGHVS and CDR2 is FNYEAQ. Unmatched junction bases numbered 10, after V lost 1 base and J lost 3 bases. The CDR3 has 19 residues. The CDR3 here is CASSLVGLAGRRGYNEQFF. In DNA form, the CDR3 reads TGTGCCAGCAGCTTAGTGGGACTAGCGGGCCGTCGGGGCTACAATGAGCAGTTCTTC.

The CDR3 DNA reads as TGCGCCAGCAGTGAGTCCGGGGGAGGTGAGACCCAGTACTTC. It yields the protein CASSESGGGETQYF. The rearrangement links TRBV10-1 to TRBJ2-5, with a possible D match to TRBD2 (6 bases). Germline V CDR1 and CDR2: WNHNN, SYGVQD (reference sequence). The CDR3 length is 14 residues. V lost 0 bases and J lost 5, with 10 bases in between.

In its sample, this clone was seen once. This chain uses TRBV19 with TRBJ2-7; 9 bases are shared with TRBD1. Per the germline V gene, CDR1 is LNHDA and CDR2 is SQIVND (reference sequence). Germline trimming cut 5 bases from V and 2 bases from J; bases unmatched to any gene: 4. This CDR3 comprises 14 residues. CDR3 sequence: CASSPTGGTYEQYF. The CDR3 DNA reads TGTGCCAGTAGTCCCACAGGGGGCACCTACGAGCAGTACTTC.

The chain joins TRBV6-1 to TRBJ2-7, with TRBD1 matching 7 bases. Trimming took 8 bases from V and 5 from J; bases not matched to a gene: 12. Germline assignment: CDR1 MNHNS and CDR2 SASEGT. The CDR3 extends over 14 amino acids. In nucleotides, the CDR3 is TGTGCCAGCCATGCGCAGGGGGTGAGAAACGAGCAGTACTTC. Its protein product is CASHAQGVRNEQYF.

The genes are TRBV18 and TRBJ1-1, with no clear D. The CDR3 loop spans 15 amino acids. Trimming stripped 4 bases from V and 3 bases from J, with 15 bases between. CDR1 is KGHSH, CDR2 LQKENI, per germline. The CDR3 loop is CASSQMGRWDTEAFF. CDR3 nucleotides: TGTGCCAGCTCACAAATGGGCCGATGGGACACTGAAGCTTTCTTT.

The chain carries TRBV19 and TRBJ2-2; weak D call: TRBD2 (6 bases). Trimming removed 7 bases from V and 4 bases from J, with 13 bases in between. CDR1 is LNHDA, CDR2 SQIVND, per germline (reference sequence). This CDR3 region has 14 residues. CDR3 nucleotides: TGTGCCAGTATGCGGGATGATTTCACCGGGGAGCTGTTTTTT. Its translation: CASMRDDFTGELFF.

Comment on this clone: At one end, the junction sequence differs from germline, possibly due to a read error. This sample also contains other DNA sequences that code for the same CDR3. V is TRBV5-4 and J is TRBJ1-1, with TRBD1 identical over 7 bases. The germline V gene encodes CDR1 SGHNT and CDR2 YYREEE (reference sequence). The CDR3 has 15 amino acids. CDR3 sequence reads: CASSLQGVLNTEAFF. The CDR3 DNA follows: TGCGCCAGCAGCTTGCAGGGGGTATTGAACACTGAAGCTTTCTTT.

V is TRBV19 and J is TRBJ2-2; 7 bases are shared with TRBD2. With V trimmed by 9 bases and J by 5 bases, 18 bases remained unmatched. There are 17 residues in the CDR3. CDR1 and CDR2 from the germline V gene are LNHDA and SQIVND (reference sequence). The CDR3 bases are TGTGCCAGCTGTGATGGGGGGGGAAGGCCGTTAACCGGGGAGCTGTTTTTT. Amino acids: CASCDGGGRPLTGELFF.

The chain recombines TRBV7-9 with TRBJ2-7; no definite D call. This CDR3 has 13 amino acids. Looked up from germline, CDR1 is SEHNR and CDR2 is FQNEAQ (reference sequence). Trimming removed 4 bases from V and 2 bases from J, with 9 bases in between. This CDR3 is CASSSLPTYEQYF. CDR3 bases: TGTGCCAGCAGCTCGCTGCCTACCTACGAGCAGTACTTC.

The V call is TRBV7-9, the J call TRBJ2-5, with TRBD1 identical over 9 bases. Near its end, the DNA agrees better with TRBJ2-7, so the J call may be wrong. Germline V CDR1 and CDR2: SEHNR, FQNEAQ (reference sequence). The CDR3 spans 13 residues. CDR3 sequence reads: CASSSDRGHEQYF. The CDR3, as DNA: TGTGCCAGCAGCTCGGACAGGGGCCACGAGCAGTACTTC.

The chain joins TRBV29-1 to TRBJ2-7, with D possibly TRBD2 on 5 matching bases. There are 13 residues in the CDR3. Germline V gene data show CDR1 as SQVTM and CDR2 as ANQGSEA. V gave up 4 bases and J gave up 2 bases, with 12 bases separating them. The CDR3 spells CSVVPDGTYEQYF. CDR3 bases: TGCAGCGTTGTACCTGACGGGACCTACGAGCAGTACTTC.

This CDR3 is CASMVRAGYGELNTEAFF. CDR3 sequence (DNA): TGTGCCAGCATGGTCAGGGCAGGATACGGAGAGCTGAACACTGAAGCTTTCTTT. The J gene is TRBJ1-1, the V gene TRBV27; perhaps TRBD1 as D (5 bases). V shed 7 bases and J shed 0 bases, with 24 bases lying between them. This CDR3 has 18 residues. The V gene's germline CDR1 is MNHEY and CDR2 SMNVEV (reference sequence).

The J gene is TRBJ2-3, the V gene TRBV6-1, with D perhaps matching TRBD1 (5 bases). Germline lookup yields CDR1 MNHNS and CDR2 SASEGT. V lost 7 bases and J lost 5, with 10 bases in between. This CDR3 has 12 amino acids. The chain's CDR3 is CASTAGKDTQYF. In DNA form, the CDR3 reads TGTGCCAGCACCGCAGGGAAAGATACGCAGTATTTT.

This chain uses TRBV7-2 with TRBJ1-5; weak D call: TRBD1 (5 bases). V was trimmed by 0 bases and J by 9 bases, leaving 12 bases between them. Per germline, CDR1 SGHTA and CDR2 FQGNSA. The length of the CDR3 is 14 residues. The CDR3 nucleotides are TGTGCCAGCAGCTTAGCGATGGGTCAGGGGCCCCAGCATTTT. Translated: CASSLAMGQGPQHF.